This is a list of T cell receptor beta chains from one sample in a study of CD8+CD57+ T cells in acquired aplastic anemia. MiXCR was run by TCRdb on the reads, yielding one entry per CDR3 protein. The sample records approximately 470,000 distinct CDR3 sequences, roughly a third being singletons. The material sequenced was sorted CD4+, CD8+, or CD8+CD57+ T cells (not recorded which) from PBMCs. The receptors stem from a human donor with aplastic anemia. Each CDR3 is given with its conserved first and last residue. Fields, in order: J gene, clone size, D gene, V gene, CDR3 DNA, CDR3 protein. A D gene is named only where the DNA matches it firmly. For some rows the clone size is stated as once, few or many, or as a class when expanded; others skip it.

j_call: TRBJ1-2
clone_size: many
d_call: TRBD1
v_call: TRBV7-8
cdr3_nt: TGTGCCAGCAGCTTAAAGGGAACAGGGGGCGTGACGGGCTACACCTTC
cdr3_aa: CASSLKGTGGVTGYTF

j_call: TRBJ1-2
clone_size: NA
d_call: NA
v_call: TRBV7-6
cdr3_nt: TGTGCCAGCAGCCAAACGACGGGCTACACCTTC
cdr3_aa: CASSQTTGYTF

j_call: TRBJ2-7
clone_size: NA
d_call: NA
v_call: TRBV7-2
cdr3_nt: TGTACCAGCAGCTCCAAGGGATCTCGAGAGCAGTACTTC
cdr3_aa: CTSSSKGSREQYF

j_call: TRBJ1-2
clone_size: few
d_call: NA
v_call: TRBV5-5
cdr3_nt: TGTGCCAGCAGCCGGAAAGGGACTAACTATGGCTACACCTTC
cdr3_aa: CASSRKGTNYGYTF

j_call: TRBJ2-7
clone_size: many
d_call: NA
v_call: TRBV5-4
cdr3_nt: TGTGCCAGCAGCTTAGTACAGGAGCAGTACTTC
cdr3_aa: CASSLVQEQYF

j_call: TRBJ1-2
clone_size: few
d_call: TRBD1
v_call: TRBV5-1
cdr3_nt: TGCGCCAGCAGCTCTCAAAAGACCGGGACAGGGGAGGACAACTATGGCTACACCTTC
cdr3_aa: CASSSQKTGTGEDNYGYTF

j_call: TRBJ2-7
clone_size: NA
d_call: TRBD1
v_call: TRBV19
cdr3_nt: TGTGCCAGTAGTATAGTACAGGGGGCACACTACGAGCAGTACTTC
cdr3_aa: CASSIVQGAHYEQYF

j_call: TRBJ2-2
clone_size: many
d_call: NA
v_call: TRBV2
cdr3_nt: TGTGCCAGCAGCCAGCTAGCTGCCGGGGAGCTGTTTTTT
cdr3_aa: CASSQLAAGELFF

j_call: TRBJ2-3
clone_size: many
d_call: NA
v_call: TRBV24-1
cdr3_nt: TGTGCCACCAGTGAAAGAGGGTGGGGAGATACGCAGTATTTT
cdr3_aa: CATSERGWGDTQYF

j_call: TRBJ2-2
clone_size: few
d_call: NA
v_call: TRBV24-1
cdr3_nt: TGTGCCACCAGTGATTCACAGGGAACGAGGGGATACACCGGGGAGCTGTTTTTT
cdr3_aa: CATSDSQGTRGYTGELFF

j_call: TRBJ1-2
clone_size: many
d_call: NA
v_call: TRBV10-2
cdr3_nt: TGCGCCAGCAGTGACACCGGGAGAACTGGCTACACCTTC
cdr3_aa: CASSDTGRTGYTF

j_call: TRBJ2-1
clone_size: many
d_call: NA
v_call: TRBV24-1
cdr3_nt: TGTGCCACCAGTGACCCCGGATCCTTTACACCGAATGAGCAGTTCTTC
cdr3_aa: CATSDPGSFTPNEQFF

j_call: TRBJ1-5
clone_size: NA
d_call: NA
v_call: TRBV7-6
cdr3_nt: TGTGCCAGCAGTTTAGATGGACGGTATAGCAATCAGCCCCAGCATTTT
cdr3_aa: CASSLDGRYSNQPQHF

j_call: TRBJ1-6
clone_size: many
d_call: TRBD1
v_call: TRBV7-9
cdr3_nt: TGTGCCAGCAGCCTGGAGGGACAGGGGGCCTCACCCCTCCACTTT
cdr3_aa: CASSLEGQGASPLHF

j_call: TRBJ2-3
clone_size: few
d_call: NA
v_call: TRBV20-1
cdr3_nt: TGCAGTGCTAGGAGGGGAACGGGGGGCCCAGGTACGCAGTATTTT
cdr3_aa: CSARRGTGGPGTQYF